Presented here are 26 T cell receptor beta chains from one specimen sequenced in a study of cytomegalovirus exposure and HLA in healthy donors. PCR used 60 Vbeta primers and 13 Jbeta primers. Assay: immunoSEQ multiplex PCR; the TCRdb copy retains only in-frame clones and omits some. The table records roughly 150,000 clones, almost 80% of them present only once. The sample comprised PBMCs. The receptors stem from a man aged 25-45 years in good health and CMV-seronegative.

V gene TRBV4-3 combines with J gene TRBJ2-1; 8 bases match TRBD2. V lost 0 bases to trimming and J lost 6 bases; unmatched junction nucleotides: 7. Germline V lookup: CDR1 LGHNA, CDR2 YSLEER. CDR3 length: 16 amino acids. CDR3 nucleotide sequence: TGCGCCAGCAGCCAAGATCTGGGACTAGTATCCAATGAGCAGTTCTTC. Its translation: CASSQDLGLVSNEQFF.

The chain combines TRBV28 with TRBJ2-5; 10 nucleotides match TRBD2. The CDR3 spans 15 residues. J gave up 3 bases and V 3 bases, and 4 bases lay outside the gene matches. Looked up from germline, CDR1 is MDHEN and CDR2 is SYDVKM. CDR3 sequence reads: CASSLSGGAEETQYF. The CDR3 nucleotides read TGTGCCAGCAGTTTGAGCGGGGGGGCCGAAGAGACCCAGTACTTC.

The J gene is TRBJ1-6, the V gene TRBV9, with D possibly matching TRBD1 (6 bases). The CDR3 runs 16 residues. Between the trimmed V and J ends, which lost 2 bases and 7 bases, there was a span of 16 bases. CDR1 is SGDLS and CDR2 is YYNGEE in the germline V gene. CDR3 sequence (DNA): TGTGCCAGCAGCGTCGGGACACTAACCGTCAATTCACCCCTCCACTTT. It specifies CASSVGTLTVNSPLHF. Based on the CDR3 plus reference TRBV9 and TRBJ1-6, the full variable domain is DSGVTQTPKHLITATGQRVTLRCSPRSGDLSVYWYQQSLDQGLQFLIQYYNGEERAKGNILERFSAQQFPDLHSELNLSSLELGDSALYFCASSVGTLTVNSPLHFGNGTRLTVT.

The chain has TRBV11-1 and TRBJ2-2; D perhaps matches TRBD1 (5 bases). V lost 5 bases and J lost 6, with 19 bases in between. Germline V gene lookup returns CDR1 SGHAT and CDR2 FQDESV (reference sequence). The CDR3 length is 16 residues. The DNA for the CDR3 is TGTGCCAGCAGCCCTAGGGGCGGCTCGCCGTCCGGGGAGCTGTTTTTT. Translated: CASSPRGGSPSGELFF.

Comment on this clone: One end of the junction fails to match germline, which may point to a read error. This specimen includes other DNA sequences encoding the same CDR3. The chain combines TRBV7-9 with TRBJ2-4; a weak D match, TRBD1 (5 bases). Germline V gives CDR1 SEHNR, CDR2 FQNEAQ (reference sequence). This CDR3 spans 15 amino acids. Here the CDR3 DNA reads TGTGCCAGTAGCTTAACGGCAGGGGCCAAAAACATTCAGTACTTC. It codes for CASSLTAGAKNIQYF. The variable domain in full, completed from reference TRBV7-9 and TRBJ2-4, reads DTGVSQNPRHKITKRGQNVTFRCDPISEHNRLYWYRQTLGQGPEFLTYFQNEAQLEKSRLLSDRFSAERPKGSFSTLEIQRTEQGDSAMYLCASSLTAGAKNIQYFGAGTRLSVL.

The rearrangement uses TRBV30 and TRBJ2-2; 7 nucleotides match TRBD2. V was pared by 3 bases and J by 5 bases, with 9 bases of the junction left unmatched. The CDR3 totals 15 residues. Per the germline V gene, CDR1 is GTSNPN and CDR2 is SVGIG (reference sequence). As DNA, the CDR3 is TGTGCCTGGAGCATAATATTCGGGGGGACCGGGGAGCTGTTTTTT. Amino acid sequence: CAWSIIFGGTGELFF.

This sequence joins TRBV4-1 and TRBJ2-2; D is ambiguous. CDR1 and CDR2 from the germline V gene are MGHRA and YSYEKL. The CDR3 runs to 15 residues. The germline V and J ends were trimmed by 1 base and 0 bases, with 6 bases remaining between them. The CDR3 reads CASSQAAPNTGELFF. The CDR3 DNA is TGCGCCAGCAGCCAAGCTGCGCCGAACACCGGGGAGCTGTTTTTT.

This clone came up a few times. V gene TRBV21-1 combines with J gene TRBJ2-2; the DNA was not used to check the table's D call, TRBD1. TRBV21-1 is a pseudogene. The CDR3 is 17 amino acids. CDR3 protein: CASSKSLQGFDTGELFF. The CDR3, as DNA: TGTGCCAGCAGCAAATCCTTACAGGGATTCGACACCGGGGAGCTGTTTTTT.

The genes are TRBV5-1 and TRBJ2-7, with a tentative D call TRBD1 (6 bases). Germline assignment: CDR1 SGHRS and CDR2 YFSETQ. V lost 4 bases and J 2 bases, leaving 22 bases between the germline ends. The CDR3 is made up of 17 amino acids. The DNA of the CDR3 is TGCGCCAGCAGCCTGGTCTGGCAGGGGCGCGGAACCTACGAGCAGTACTTC. Protein sequence: CASSLVWQGRGTYEQYF.

The gene calls are TRBV30 and TRBJ1-2, with D maybe TRBD1 (5 bases). The germline V gene has CDR1 GTSNPN and CDR2 SVGIG (reference sequence). The CDR3 extends over 14 amino acids. The germline V and J ends were trimmed by 0 bases and 4 bases, with 12 bases remaining between them. The CDR3 nucleotides read TGTGCCTGGAGTGTATATGGGGGGATCTATGGCTACACCTTC. Encoded protein: CAWSVYGGIYGYTF.

The rearrangement uses TRBV7-9 and TRBJ2-5; D is uncertain. CDR1 and CDR2 (germline): SEHNR, FQNEAQ (reference sequence). Trimming stripped 5 bases from V and 3 bases from J, with 4 bases between. CDR3 length: 11 amino acids. This chain's CDR3 is CASSPKETQYF. The CDR3 DNA sequence: TGTGCCAGCAGCCCTAAAGAGACCCAGTACTTC.

The V gene is TRBV6-5, the J gene TRBJ1-6; the D gene is possibly TRBD1 (6 bases). CDR1 and CDR2 (germline): MNHEY, SVGAGI. This CDR3 is 15 amino acids long. Trimming stripped 6 bases from V and 7 bases from J, with 16 bases between. The CDR3 reads CASRGRGRANSPLHF. CDR3 nucleotides: TGTGCCAGCAGGGGCAGGGGCAGGGCAAATTCACCCCTCCACTTT.

This clone was counted only a few times. The J gene is TRBJ1-1, the V gene TRBV10-1; possible D gene TRBD1, 6 bases. V shed 3 bases and J shed 7 bases, with 12 bases lying between them. CDR1 is WNHNN and CDR2 is SYGVQD in the germline V gene (reference sequence). This CDR3 spans 13 amino acids. CDR3 sequence: CASSEQGRDEAFF. The CDR3 nucleotides read TGCGCCAGCAGTGAACAGGGACGGGATGAAGCTTTCTTT.

This rearrangement joins TRBV2 to TRBJ2-7; 11 bases are a match to TRBD2. CDR3 length equals 14 residues. The ends lost 4 bases at V and 2 bases at J; junction bases unmatched: 1. CDR1 and CDR2 (germline): SNHLY, FYNNEI. This CDR3 reads CASSALAGAYEQYF. CDR3 bases: TGTGCCAGCAGTGCACTAGCGGGAGCCTACGAGCAGTACTTC.

The chain joins TRBV10-1 to TRBJ1-6, with D unclear. Germline CDR1 is WNHNN and CDR2 is SYGVQD (reference sequence). V lost 1 base and J lost 8, with 6 bases in between. The CDR3 extends over 13 amino acids. The CDR3 spells CASSEWAHSPLHF. The CDR3, as DNA: TGCGCCAGCAGTGAGTGGGCACATTCACCCCTCCACTTT.

The chain combines TRBV4-3 with TRBJ2-7, with D possibly being TRBD1 (5 bases). The CDR3 has 16 residues. Germline lookup yields CDR1 LGHNA and CDR2 YSLEER. V gave up 0 bases and J gave up 2 bases, with 14 bases separating them. CDR3 nucleotides: TGCGCCAGCAGCCAAGATCCAGGGTCGTTCCCCTACGAGCAGTACTTC. This encodes CASSQDPGSFPYEQYF.

The V and J genes are TRBV7-9 and TRBJ1-1; 10 nucleotides line up with TRBD1. The CDR3 has 17 amino acids. The germline gives CDR1 SEHNR, CDR2 FQNEAQ (reference sequence). The junction had 18 bases not matched to a gene; V was cut back by 8 bases and J by 6 bases. CDR3 sequence: CASRNHPDRGRLAEAFF. CDR3 nucleotides: TGTGCCAGCCGGAATCACCCTGACAGGGGGCGATTGGCTGAAGCTTTCTTT.

The rearrangement links TRBV6-1 to TRBJ2-5; tentative D call: TRBD1 (5 bases). The DNA matches TRBJ2-7 better at its end, which makes the J call doubtful. This CDR3 has 15 residues. Per germline, CDR1 MNHNS and CDR2 SASEGT. The CDR3 region is CASRTVALASYEQYF. The CDR3 DNA follows: TGTGCCAGCAGGACAGTCGCTCTGGCCTCCTACGAGCAGTACTTC.

The chain uses TRBV9 and TRBJ1-5; D ambiguous. The CDR3 extends over 13 amino acids. Germline V lookup: CDR1 SGDLS, CDR2 YYNGEE. Trimming stripped 2 bases from V and 5 bases from J, with 8 bases between. This CDR3 reads CASSVFGDQPQHF. In DNA form, the CDR3 reads TGTGCCAGCAGCGTTTTCGGGGATCAGCCCCAGCATTTT.

This clone appeared once. The chain combines TRBV7-2 with TRBJ1-6; unclear D gene. Germline V gene data show CDR1 as SGHTA and CDR2 as FQGNSA. Trimming removed 6 bases at V and 6 bases at J, with 12 bases between. CDR3 length equals 14 residues. As DNA, the CDR3 is TGTGCCAGCAGTGATCCGGGTGGTAATTCACCCCTCCACTTT. It yields the protein CASSDPGGNSPLHF.

The chain joins TRBV6-6 to TRBJ1-2; TRBD1 matches at 10 bases. Germline lookup yields CDR1 MNHNY and CDR2 SVGAGI (reference sequence). The CDR3 is 16 residues long. Germline trimming cut 4 bases from V and 4 bases from J; bases unmatched to any gene: 9. As DNA, the CDR3 is TGTGCCAGCAGTTCCCACGGGACAGGGGTGAGCTATGGCTACACCTTC. Amino acid sequence: CASSSHGTGVSYGYTF.

The chain recombines TRBV19 with TRBJ2-1, with 10 bases identical to TRBD2. Germline V gene sequence: CDR1 LNHDA, CDR2 SQIVND (reference sequence). The CDR3 runs 15 residues. Germline trimming cut 6 bases from V and 4 bases from J; bases unmatched to any gene: 6. The CDR3 protein is CASRASGGSYNEQFF. CDR3 in DNA: TGTGCCAGTAGGGCTAGCGGGGGATCTTACAATGAGCAGTTCTTC.

The V gene is TRBV5-1, the J gene TRBJ2-2; 9 bases are a match to TRBD2. This CDR3 contains 16 residues. The germline V gene encodes CDR1 SGHRS and CDR2 YFSETQ. J gave up 1 base and V 4 bases, and 5 bases lay outside the gene matches. The CDR3, as DNA: TGCGCCAGCAGCCAGAGTAGCGGGGGGAACACCGGGGAGCTGTTTTTT. Translation gives CASSQSSGGNTGELFF. Together with reference TRBV5-1 and TRBJ2-2, the CDR3 gives the full variable domain: KAGVTQTPRYLIKTRGQQVTLSCSPISGHRSVSWYQQTPGQGLQFLFEYFSETQRNKGNFPGRFSGRQFSNSRSEMNVSTLELGDSALYLCASSQSSGGNTGELFFGEGSRLTVL.

This clone was counted once. The V and J genes are TRBV19 and TRBJ2-1, with D perhaps matching TRBD1 (6 bases). This CDR3 comprises 15 residues. From germline, CDR1 is LNHDA and CDR2 SQIVND (reference sequence). V was trimmed by 6 bases and J by 8 bases, leaving 20 bases between them. The CDR3 sequence is CASRDYYRESDEQFF. The CDR3 bases are TGTGCCAGTAGAGACTACTACAGGGAATCGGATGAGCAGTTCTTC.

The chain is built from TRBV2 and TRBJ1-1, with 9 bases identical to TRBD1. CDR3 length: 14 amino acids. The J segment lost 4 bases and the V segment lost 8 bases, leaving 8 bases of the junction unmatched. Germline assignment: CDR1 SNHLY and CDR2 FYNNEI. The CDR3 DNA is TGTGCCAGCGAGGGACAGGGCGGTCCCACTGAAGCTTTCTTT. Translating it yields CASEGQGGPTEAFF.

The chain employs TRBV14 and TRBJ2-5; tentative D call: TRBD1 (5 bases). CDR3 length: 15 residues. Germline loops: CDR1 SGHDN, CDR2 FVKESK. The V gene lost 1 base and the J gene lost 10 bases, with 19 bases spanning the gap. The CDR3 sequence is CASSQVSGPTVGQYF. The CDR3 bases are TGTGCCAGCAGCCAAGTATCAGGGCCCACAGTGGGCCAGTACTTC.